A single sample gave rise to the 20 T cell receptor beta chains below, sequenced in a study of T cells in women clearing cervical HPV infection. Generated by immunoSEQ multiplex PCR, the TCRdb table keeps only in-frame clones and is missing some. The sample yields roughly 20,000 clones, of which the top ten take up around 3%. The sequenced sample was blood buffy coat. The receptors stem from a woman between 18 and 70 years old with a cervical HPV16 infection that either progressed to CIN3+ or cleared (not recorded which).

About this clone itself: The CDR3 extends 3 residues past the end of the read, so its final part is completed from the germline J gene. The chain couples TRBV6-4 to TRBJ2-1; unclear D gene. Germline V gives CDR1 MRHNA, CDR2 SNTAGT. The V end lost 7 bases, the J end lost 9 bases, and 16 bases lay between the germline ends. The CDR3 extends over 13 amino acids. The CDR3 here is CASTSSHPGEQFF. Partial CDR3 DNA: TGTGCCAGCACTTCCAGTCACCCGGGTGAG.

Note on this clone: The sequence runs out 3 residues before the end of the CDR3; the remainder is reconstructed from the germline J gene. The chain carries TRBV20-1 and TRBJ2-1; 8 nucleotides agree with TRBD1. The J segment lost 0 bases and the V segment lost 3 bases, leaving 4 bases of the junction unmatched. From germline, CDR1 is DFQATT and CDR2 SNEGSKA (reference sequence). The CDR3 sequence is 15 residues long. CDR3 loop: CSARTRGLSYNEQFF. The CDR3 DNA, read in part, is TGCAGTGCTAGGACCAGGGGGCTCTCCTACAATGAG.

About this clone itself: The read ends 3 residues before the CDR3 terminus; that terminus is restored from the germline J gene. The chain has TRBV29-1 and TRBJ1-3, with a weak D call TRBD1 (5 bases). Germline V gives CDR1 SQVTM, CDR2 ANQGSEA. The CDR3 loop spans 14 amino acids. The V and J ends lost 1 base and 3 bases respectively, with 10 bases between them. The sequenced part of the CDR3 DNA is TGCAGCGTTGAAGGAGCGGGGGTTGGAAACACC. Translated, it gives CSVEGAGVGNT. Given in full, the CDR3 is CSVEGAGVGNTIYF.

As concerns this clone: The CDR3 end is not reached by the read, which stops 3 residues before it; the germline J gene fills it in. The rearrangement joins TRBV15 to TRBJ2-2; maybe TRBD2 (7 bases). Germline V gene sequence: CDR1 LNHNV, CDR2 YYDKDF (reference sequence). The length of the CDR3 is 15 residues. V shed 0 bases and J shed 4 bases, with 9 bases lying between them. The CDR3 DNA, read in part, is TGTGCCACCAGCAGAGAAGGGGGGGCCACCGGGGAG. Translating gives CATSREGGATGE. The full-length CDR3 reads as CATSREGGATGELFF.

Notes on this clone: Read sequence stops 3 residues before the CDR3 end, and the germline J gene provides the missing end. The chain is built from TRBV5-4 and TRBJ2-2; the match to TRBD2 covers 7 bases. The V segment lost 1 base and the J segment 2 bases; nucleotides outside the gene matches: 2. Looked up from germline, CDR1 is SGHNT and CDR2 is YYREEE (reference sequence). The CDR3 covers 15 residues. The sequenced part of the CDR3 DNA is TGTGCCAGCAGCTTGACTAGCGTCAACACCGGGGAG. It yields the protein CASSLTSVNTGE. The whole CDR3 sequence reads CASSLTSVNTGELFF.

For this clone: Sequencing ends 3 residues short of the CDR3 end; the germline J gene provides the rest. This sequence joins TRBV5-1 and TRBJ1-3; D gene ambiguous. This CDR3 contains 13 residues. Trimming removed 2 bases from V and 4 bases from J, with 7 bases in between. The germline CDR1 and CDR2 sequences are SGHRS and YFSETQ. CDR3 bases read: TGCGCCAGCAGCTTCTTTGGCGGAAACACC. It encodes CASSFFGGNT. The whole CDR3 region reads CASSFFGGNTIYF. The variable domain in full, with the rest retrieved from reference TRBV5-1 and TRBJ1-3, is KAGVTQTPRYLIKTRGQQVTLSCSPISGHRSVSWYQQTPGQGLQFLFEYFSETQRNKGNFPGRFSGRQFSNSRSEMNVSTLELGDSALYLCASSFFGGNTIYFGEGSWLTVV.

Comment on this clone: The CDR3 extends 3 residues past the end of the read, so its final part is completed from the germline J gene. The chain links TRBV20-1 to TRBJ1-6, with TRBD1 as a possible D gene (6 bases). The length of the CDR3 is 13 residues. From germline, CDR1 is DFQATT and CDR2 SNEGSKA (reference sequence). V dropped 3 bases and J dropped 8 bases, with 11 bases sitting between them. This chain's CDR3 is CSARNRADSPLHF. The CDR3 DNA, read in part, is TGCAGTGCTAGGAACAGGGCAGATTCACCC.

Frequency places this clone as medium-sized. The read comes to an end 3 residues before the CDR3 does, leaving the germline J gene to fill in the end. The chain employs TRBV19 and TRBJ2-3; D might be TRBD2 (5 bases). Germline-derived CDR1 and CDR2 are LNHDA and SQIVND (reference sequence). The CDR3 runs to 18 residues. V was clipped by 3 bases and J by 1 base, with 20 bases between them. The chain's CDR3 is CASSIGVDSGYGTDTQYF. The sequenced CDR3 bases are TGTGCCAGTAGTATTGGGGTGGACTCGGGATACGGCACAGATACG.

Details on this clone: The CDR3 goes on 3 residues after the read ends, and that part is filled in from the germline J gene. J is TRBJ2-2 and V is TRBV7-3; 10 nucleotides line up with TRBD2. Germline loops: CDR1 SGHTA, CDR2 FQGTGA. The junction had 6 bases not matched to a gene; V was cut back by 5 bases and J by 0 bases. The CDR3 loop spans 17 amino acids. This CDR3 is CASSHPSGGANTGELFF. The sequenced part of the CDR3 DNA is TGTGCCAGCAGCCACCCTAGCGGGGGAGCGAACACCGGGGAG.

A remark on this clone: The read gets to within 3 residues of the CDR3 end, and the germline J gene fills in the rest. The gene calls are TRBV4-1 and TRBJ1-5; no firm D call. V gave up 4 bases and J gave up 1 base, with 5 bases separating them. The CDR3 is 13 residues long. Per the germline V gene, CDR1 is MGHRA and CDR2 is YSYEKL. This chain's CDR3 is CASSRQSNQPQHF. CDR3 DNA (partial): TGCGCCAGCAGCCGCCAGAGCAATCAGCCC.

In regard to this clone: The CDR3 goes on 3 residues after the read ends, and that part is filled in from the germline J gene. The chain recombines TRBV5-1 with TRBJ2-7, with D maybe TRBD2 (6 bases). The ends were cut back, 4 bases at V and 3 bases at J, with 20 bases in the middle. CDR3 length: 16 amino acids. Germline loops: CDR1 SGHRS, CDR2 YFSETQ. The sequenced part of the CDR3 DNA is TGCGCCAGCAGCCCCTTTACCGGGACTTTGGACTACGAG. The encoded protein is CASSPFTGTLDYE. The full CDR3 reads CASSPFTGTLDYEQYF.

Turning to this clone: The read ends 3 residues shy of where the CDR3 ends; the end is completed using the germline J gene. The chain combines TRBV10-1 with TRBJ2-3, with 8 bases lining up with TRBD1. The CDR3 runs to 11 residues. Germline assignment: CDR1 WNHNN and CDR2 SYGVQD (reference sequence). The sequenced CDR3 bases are TGCGCCACGAGACAGGGGTGGACG. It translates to CATRQGWT. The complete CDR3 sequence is CATRQGWTQYF.

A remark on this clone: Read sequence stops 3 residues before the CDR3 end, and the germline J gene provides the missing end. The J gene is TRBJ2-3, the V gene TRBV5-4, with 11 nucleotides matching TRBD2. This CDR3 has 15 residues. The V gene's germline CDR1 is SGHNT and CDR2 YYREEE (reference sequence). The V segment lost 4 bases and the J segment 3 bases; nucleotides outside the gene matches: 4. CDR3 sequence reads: CASSPRLAGTDTQYF. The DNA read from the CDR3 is TGTGCCAGCAGCCCCAGACTAGCGGGGACAGATACG. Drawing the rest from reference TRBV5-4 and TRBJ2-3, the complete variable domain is ETGVTQSPTHLIKTRGQQVTLRCSSQSGHNTVSWYQQALGQGPQFIFQYYREEENGRGNFPPRFSGLQFPNYSSELNVNALELDDSALYLCASSPRLAGTDTQYFGPGTRLTVL.

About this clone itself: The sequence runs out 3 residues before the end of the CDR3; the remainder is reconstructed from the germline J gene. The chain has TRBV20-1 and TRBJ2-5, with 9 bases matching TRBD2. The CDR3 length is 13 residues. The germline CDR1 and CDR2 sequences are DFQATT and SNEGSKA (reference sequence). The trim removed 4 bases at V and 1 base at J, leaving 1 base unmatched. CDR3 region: CSATGLAQETQYF. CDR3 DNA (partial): TGCAGTGCTACGGGACTAGCCCAAGAGACC.

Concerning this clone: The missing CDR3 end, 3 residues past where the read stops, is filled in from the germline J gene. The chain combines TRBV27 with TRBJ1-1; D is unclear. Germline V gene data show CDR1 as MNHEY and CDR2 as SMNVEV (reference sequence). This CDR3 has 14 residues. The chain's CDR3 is CASSYNTLRRQAFF. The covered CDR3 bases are TGTGCCAGCAGTTACAACACCTTGCGGCGCCAA.

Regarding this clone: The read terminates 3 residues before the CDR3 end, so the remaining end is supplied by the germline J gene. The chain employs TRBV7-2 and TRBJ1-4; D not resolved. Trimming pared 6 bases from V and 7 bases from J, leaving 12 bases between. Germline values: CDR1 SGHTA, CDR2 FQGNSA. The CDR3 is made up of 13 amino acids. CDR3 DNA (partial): TGTGCCAGCAGTAGAAGGACTCGTGAAAAA. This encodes CASSRRTREK. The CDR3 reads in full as CASSRRTREKLFF.

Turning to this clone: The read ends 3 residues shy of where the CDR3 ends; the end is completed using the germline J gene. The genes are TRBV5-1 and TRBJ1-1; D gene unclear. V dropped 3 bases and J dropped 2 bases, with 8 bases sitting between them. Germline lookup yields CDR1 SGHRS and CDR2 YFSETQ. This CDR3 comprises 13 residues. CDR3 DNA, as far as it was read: TGCGCCAGCAGCTCCCAGACAAACACTGAA. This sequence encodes CASSSQTNTE. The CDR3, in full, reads CASSSQTNTEAFF.

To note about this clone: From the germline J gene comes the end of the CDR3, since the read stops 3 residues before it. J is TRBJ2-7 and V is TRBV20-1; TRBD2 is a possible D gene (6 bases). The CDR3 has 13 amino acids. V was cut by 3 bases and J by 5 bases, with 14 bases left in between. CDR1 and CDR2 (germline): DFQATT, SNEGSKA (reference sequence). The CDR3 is CSASGGVMDEQYF. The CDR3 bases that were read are TGCAGTGCTAGCGGCGGGGTAATGGACGAG.

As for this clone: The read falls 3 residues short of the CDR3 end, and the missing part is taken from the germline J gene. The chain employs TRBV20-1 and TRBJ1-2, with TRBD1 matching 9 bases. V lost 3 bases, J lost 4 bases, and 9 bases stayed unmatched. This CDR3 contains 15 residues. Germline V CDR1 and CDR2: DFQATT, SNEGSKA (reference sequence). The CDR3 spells CSARDPGQGTYGYTF. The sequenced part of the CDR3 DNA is TGCAGTGCTAGGGACCCCGGACAGGGGACCTATGGC.

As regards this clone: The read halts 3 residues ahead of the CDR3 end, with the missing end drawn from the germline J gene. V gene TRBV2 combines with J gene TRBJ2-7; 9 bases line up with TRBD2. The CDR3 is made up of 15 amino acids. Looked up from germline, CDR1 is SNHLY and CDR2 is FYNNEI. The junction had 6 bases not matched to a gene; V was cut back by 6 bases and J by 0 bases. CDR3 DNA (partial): TGTGCCAGCAGGGGCGGGGGGGGGTACTCCTACGAG. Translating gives CASRGGGGYSYE. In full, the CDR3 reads CASRGGGGYSYEQYF.